The TCR beta chain under discussion was sequenced for a study of T-cell reconstitution after alpha-beta-depleted transplantation in children. Trimming stripped 6 bases from V and 3 bases from J, with 8 bases between. The CDR3 contains 11 residues. From germline, CDR1 is SQVTM and CDR2 ANQGSEA. The TCRbeta library was prepared with unique molecular identifiers. TCRdb re-called the PCR reads through MiXCR, storing one row per CDR3 protein. In the table there are about 400,000 distinct CDR3 sequences, roughly 21% of which are singletons. This clonotype showed up many times. This sequence originates from a human donor who donated a stem cell graft to a child with acute myeloid leukemia. Sequenced here: PBMCs from the stem cell graft donor, sampled from the stem cell graft. The rearrangement uses TRBV29-1 and TRBJ1-1, with unresolved D. As DNA, the CDR3 is TGCAGCGTAATGGAGGACACTGAAGCTTTCTTT. Its translation: CSVMEDTEAFF.